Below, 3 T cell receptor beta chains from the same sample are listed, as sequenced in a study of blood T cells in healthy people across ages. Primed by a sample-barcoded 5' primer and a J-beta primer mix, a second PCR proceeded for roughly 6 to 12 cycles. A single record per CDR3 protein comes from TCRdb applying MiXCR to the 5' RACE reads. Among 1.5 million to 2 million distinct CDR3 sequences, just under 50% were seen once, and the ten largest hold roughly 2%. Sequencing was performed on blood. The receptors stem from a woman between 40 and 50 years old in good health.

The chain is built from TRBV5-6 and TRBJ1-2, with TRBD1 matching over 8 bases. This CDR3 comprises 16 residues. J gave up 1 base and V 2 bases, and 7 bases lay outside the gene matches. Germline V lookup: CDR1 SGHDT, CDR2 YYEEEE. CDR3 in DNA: TGTGCCAGCAGCTTTGCGGGACAGGAGGTTAACTATGGCTACACCTTC. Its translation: CASSFAGQEVNYGYTF.

The CDR3 region has the DNA TGCAGTGCTAGAGATCGGGACCGTCACACCGGGGAGCTGTTTTTT. Its translation is CSARDRDRHTGELFF. The rearrangement uses TRBV20-1 and TRBJ2-2; either TRBD1 or TRBD2 may supply D (5 bases each). Looked up from germline, CDR1 is DFQATT and CDR2 is SNEGSKA (reference sequence). The V and J ends lost 0 bases and 3 bases respectively, with 11 bases between them. The CDR3 extends over 15 amino acids.

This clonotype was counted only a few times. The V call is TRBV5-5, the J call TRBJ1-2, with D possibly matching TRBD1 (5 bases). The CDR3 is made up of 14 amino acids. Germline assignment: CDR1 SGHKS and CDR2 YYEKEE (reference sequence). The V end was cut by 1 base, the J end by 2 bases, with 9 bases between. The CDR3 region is CASSLPQVNYGYTF. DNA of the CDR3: TGTGCCAGCAGCTTGCCACAGGTGAACTATGGCTACACCTTC.